The 32 T cell receptor beta chains below were found in one sample sequenced in a study of blood T cell repertoires in COVID-19. Sequencing was performed with immunoSEQ multiplex PCR; in TCRdb, only in-frame clones are kept and a portion is missing. The data show roughly 320,000 clones, with more than 80% seen just once and 5.5% to 8% held by the top ten. The specimen sequenced was peripheral blood. All receptors come from a woman between 50 and 59 years old with COVID-19, enrolled during active disease.

The chain joins TRBV5-6 to TRBJ2-7; TRBD1 agrees at 8 bases. Germline trimming cut 0 bases from V and 2 bases from J; bases unmatched to any gene: 7. This CDR3 is built from 16 residues. Germline CDR1 and CDR2: SGHDT and YYEEEE. DNA for the CDR3: TGTGCCAGCAGCTTGGGGCCGGGACAGGTACCCTACGAGCAGTACTTC. Its protein is CASSLGPGQVPYEQYF. Filled out from reference TRBV5-6 and TRBJ2-7, the complete variable domain reads DAGVTQSPTHLIKTRGQQVTLRCSPKSGHDTVSWYQQALGQGPQFIFQYYEEEERQRGNFPDRFSGHQFPNYSSELNVNALLLGDSALYLCASSLGPGQVPYEQYFGPGTRLTVT.

The J gene is TRBJ1-5, the V gene TRBV7-7, with 9 bases that match TRBD1. Unmatched junction bases numbered 16, after V lost 5 bases and J lost 2 bases. The CDR3 is 19 residues long. Germline V CDR1 and CDR2: SSHAT, FNYEAQ (reference sequence). Here the CDR3 DNA reads TGTGCCAGCAGCACAAGGACAGGGGAAACCGAAGACGGCAATCAGCCCCAGCATTTT. It specifies CASSTRTGETEDGNQPQHF. Combining the CDR3 with reference TRBV7-7 and TRBJ1-5 gives the whole variable domain GAGVSQSPRYKVTKRGQDVTLRCDPISSHATLYWYQQALGQGPEFLTYFNYEAQPDKSGLPSDRFSAERPEGSISTLTIQRTEQRDSAMYRCASSTRTGETEDGNQPQHFGDGTRLSIL.

The chain links TRBV29-1 to TRBJ1-1; no clear D gene. The CDR3 spans 11 residues. V dropped 4 bases and J dropped 2 bases, with 5 bases sitting between them. The germline V gene encodes CDR1 SQVTM and CDR2 ANQGSEA. The chain's CDR3 is CSVGHNTEAFF. In DNA form, the CDR3 reads TGCAGCGTTGGACACAACACTGAAGCTTTCTTT.

The V gene is TRBV6-5, the J gene TRBJ1-1; 7 bases are a match to TRBD1. This CDR3 has 13 residues. Unmatched junction bases numbered 4, after V lost 2 bases and J lost 7 bases. Looked up from germline, CDR1 is MNHEY and CDR2 is SVGAGI. The CDR3: CASSYGTVDEAFF. The DNA of the CDR3 is TGTGCCAGCAGTTACGGGACAGTAGATGAAGCTTTCTTT.

This clone is a singleton in its sample. The chain couples TRBV28 to TRBJ1-2; D ambiguous. Germline-derived CDR1 and CDR2 are MDHEN and SYDVKM. Trimming cost V 1 base and J 2 bases, with 8 bases left between them. This CDR3 comprises 14 residues. The CDR3 loop is CASSLSPLNYGYTF. In DNA form, the CDR3 reads TGTGCCAGCAGTTTATCGCCACTGAACTATGGCTACACCTTC.

This clone was picked up a small number of times. This chain joins TRBV7-9 and TRBJ1-1; tentatively, D is TRBD1 (6 bases). The CDR3 has 12 amino acids. CDR1 SEHNR and CDR2 FQNEAQ come from the germline V gene (reference sequence). V dropped 4 bases and J dropped 7 bases, with 10 bases sitting between them. This CDR3 is CASSSTGHEAFF. As DNA, the CDR3 is TGTGCCAGCAGCTCAACAGGGCATGAAGCTTTCTTT.

The chain carries TRBV5-1 and TRBJ1-2, with a weak D call TRBD1 (6 bases). The CDR3 sequence is 14 residues long. With 4 bases removed from V and 8 bases from J, the gap between germline ends came to 18 bases. Germline V gives CDR1 SGHRS, CDR2 YFSETQ. CDR3 nucleotide sequence: TGCGCCAGCAGCCCACAGGGTATGGAGAGCGGCTACACCTTC. Translating it yields CASSPQGMESGYTF.

V and J are TRBV18 and TRBJ1-1; 11 bases match TRBD1. The CDR3 has 13 amino acids. With 6 bases clipped from V and 11 bases from J, the junction kept 8 bases outside the gene matches. Germline CDR1 and CDR2: KGHSH and LQKENI. CDR3 sequence reads: CASSSGDRGLAFF. The CDR3 region has the DNA TGTGCCAGCTCCAGCGGGGACAGGGGGTTGGCTTTCTTT.

CDR3 coding DNA: TGTGCCAGCAGTTACTCGCAGGGTTTAACAGATACGCAGTATTTT. Its protein product is CASSYSQGLTDTQYF. The chain couples TRBV6-6 to TRBJ2-3, with D tentatively TRBD1 (5 bases). The CDR3 is 15 residues long. V dropped 0 bases and J dropped 3 bases, with 10 bases sitting between them. The germline V gene has CDR1 MNHNY and CDR2 SVGAGI (reference sequence).

The sample holds one count of this clone. The rearrangement links TRBV12-5 to TRBJ1-1; TRBD1 agrees at 7 bases. The V segment lost 5 bases and the J segment 4 bases; nucleotides outside the gene matches: 7. The length of the CDR3 is 14 residues. From germline, CDR1 is LGHNT and CDR2 FRNRAP. In DNA form, the CDR3 reads TGTGCTAGTGGTCGACAGGGTCGCGGCACTGAAGCTTTCTTT. As protein: CASGRQGRGTEAFF.

The gene calls are TRBV11-3 and TRBJ2-5; D perhaps matches TRBD1 (6 bases). The CDR3 length is 14 residues. Looked up from germline, CDR1 is SGHNT and CDR2 is YENEEA. V was cut by 1 base and J by 2 bases, with 8 bases left in between. The CDR3 loop is CASSLGGQQETQYF. The DNA for the CDR3 is TGTGCCAGCAGCTTAGGCGGACAGCAAGAGACCCAGTACTTC.

This chain joins TRBV21-1 and TRBJ2-3; TRBD2 is the table's D call and was not checked against the DNA. TRBV21-1 is a known pseudogene. This CDR3 comprises 16 residues. The CDR3 DNA sequence: TGTGCCAGCAGCAAGCGGGGGGACCCATGCACAGATACGCAGTATTTT. This codes for CASSKRGDPCTDTQYF.

The chain carries TRBV5-3 and TRBJ2-5; D perhaps matches TRBD2 (6 bases). TRBV5-3 is an ORF for which the function is uncertain. V lost 2 bases and J lost 2, with 22 bases in between. This CDR3 has 18 amino acids. CDR3 in amino acids: CARSFRSWKAGLQETQYF. The DNA for the CDR3 is TGTGCCAGAAGCTTCAGGAGTTGGAAAGCGGGTTTACAAGAGACCCAGTACTTC.

The CDR3 DNA follows: TGTGCCAGCAGTCCCAGGGGTGGCTACACCTTC. Its protein is CASSPRGGYTF. The rearrangement uses TRBV12-3 or TRBV12-4 and TRBJ1-2; weak D call: TRBD1 (6 bases). V gave up 5 bases and J gave up 7 bases, with 8 bases separating them. CDR3 length: 11 residues.

V usage is TRBV27 and J usage is TRBJ2-5, with 8 bases matching TRBD1. This CDR3 is built from 17 residues. Losses at the gene ends were 5 bases for V and 5 bases for J; bases not matched to a gene: 16. Germline CDR1 and CDR2: MNHEY and SMNVEV (reference sequence). DNA for the CDR3: TGTGCCAGCAGTCTACAGATCCCAGGGGGCGGAAGGGAGACCCAGTACTTC. Protein product: CASSLQIPGGGRETQYF.

The chain employs TRBV24-1 and TRBJ1-1; TRBD1 might be the D (5 bases). The length of the CDR3 is 15 residues. Germline lookup yields CDR1 KGHDR and CDR2 SFDVKD. Deletions cut 3 bases from V and 5 bases from J, with 15 bases between. The CDR3 region is CATSDIKNGGTEAFF. The CDR3 DNA sequence: TGTGCCACCAGTGATATAAAAAACGGGGGGACTGAAGCTTTCTTT.

The V call is TRBV10-2, the J call TRBJ1-1, with D maybe TRBD1 (5 bases). This CDR3 comprises 14 residues. Germline V gene data show CDR1 as WSHSY and CDR2 as SAAADI. V was cut by 0 bases and J by 5 bases, with 10 bases left in between. The CDR3 loop is CASSESRGGTEAFF. The CDR3 DNA is TGCGCCAGCAGTGAGTCTAGGGGAGGAACTGAAGCTTTCTTT.

The V call is TRBV27, the J call TRBJ2-1; 10 bases align to TRBD2. The CDR3 is made up of 14 amino acids. J lost 2 bases, V lost 5 bases, and 0 bases had no gene match. The germline gives CDR1 MNHEY, CDR2 SMNVEV (reference sequence). The chain's CDR3 is CASSGLAAYNEQFF. In nucleotides, the CDR3 is TGTGCCAGCAGTGGACTAGCGGCCTACAATGAGCAGTTCTTC.

The V and J genes are TRBV19 and TRBJ2-7; D perhaps matches TRBD1 (8 bases). This CDR3 contains 15 residues. CDR1 and CDR2 (germline): LNHDA, SQIVND (reference sequence). V was shortened by 5 bases and J by 6 bases, with 20 bases between the two germline ends. CDR3 region: CASSPGGQATTEQYF. As DNA, the CDR3 is TGTGCCAGTAGTCCGGGGGGACAGGCGACAACCGAGCAGTACTTC. Variable domain in full (rest from reference TRBV19 and TRBJ2-7): DGGITQSPKYLFRKEGQNVTLSCEQNLNHDAMYWYRQDPGQGLRLIYYSQIVNDFQKGDIAEGYSVSREKKESFPLTVTSAQKNPTAFYLCASSPGGQATTEQYFGPGTRLTVT.

V is TRBV5-4 and J is TRBJ2-5, with D unresolved. CDR1 SGHNT and CDR2 YYREEE come from the germline V gene (reference sequence). This CDR3 spans 12 amino acids. Trimming took 7 bases from V and 5 from J, leaving 12 bases between them. CDR3 amino acids: CASFSVGETQYF. DNA for the CDR3: TGTGCCAGCTTTTCAGTCGGGGAGACCCAGTACTTC.

The CDR3 protein is CASSQGVRVNGYTF. In DNA, the CDR3 is TGTGCCAGCAGCCAAGGAGTCCGGGTGAACGGCTACACCTTC. The chain is built from TRBV3-1 (or the pseudogene TRBV3-2) and TRBJ1-2; D is unresolved. Trimming took off 1 base at V and 8 bases at J, with 14 bases between the two ends. The CDR3 is 14 residues long. Germline CDR1 is LGHDT and CDR2 is YNNKEL (reference sequence).

The rearrangement links TRBV7-8 to TRBJ2-2; D is unclear. The CDR3 runs 14 residues. Between the trimmed V and J ends, which lost 3 bases and 2 bases, there was a span of 7 bases. CDR1 is SGHVS and CDR2 is FQNEAQ in the germline V gene. CDR3 nucleotide sequence: TGTGCCAGCAGCTTGATACTTAACACCGGGGAGCTGTTTTTT. Its translation: CASSLILNTGELFF.

The chain couples TRBV2 to TRBJ2-5; 7 bases are a match to TRBD1. V lost 3 bases, J lost 5 bases, and 6 bases stayed unmatched. This CDR3 is 14 amino acids long. Germline V lookup: CDR1 SNHLY, CDR2 FYNNEI. CDR3 sequence reads: CASSDDRDSETQYF. The CDR3 coding sequence is TGTGCCAGCAGTGATGATAGGGACAGTGAGACCCAGTACTTC.

The chain employs TRBV5-4 and TRBJ2-7, with 9 positions matching TRBD1. V trimming: 0 bases; J trimming: 0 bases; junction bases outside the gene matches: 4. In germline, CDR1 is SGHNT, CDR2 YYREEE (reference sequence). This CDR3 spans 16 amino acids. The CDR3 region is CASSLAGTGTSYEQYF. The CDR3 nucleotides are TGTGCCAGCAGCTTGGCGGGGACAGGGACCTCCTACGAGCAGTACTTC.

The genes are TRBV6-6 and TRBJ1-6; TRBD1 matches 7 bases. The CDR3 consists of 14 residues. The trim removed 6 bases at V and 7 bases at J, leaving 6 bases unmatched. Germline CDR1 MNHNY, CDR2 SVGAGI (reference sequence). The CDR3 DNA is TGTGCCAGCAGAGCAGGGGGGACAAATTCACCCCTCCACTTT. Translating it yields CASRAGGTNSPLHF.

On this clone itself: The sample carries other DNA sequences with the same CDR3. V usage is TRBV20-1 and J usage is TRBJ2-5, with D possibly TRBD2 on 5 matching bases. CDR1 and CDR2 from the germline V gene are DFQATT and SNEGSKA (reference sequence). V shed 1 base and J shed 5 bases, with 5 bases lying between them. This CDR3 has 11 amino acids. Written as DNA, the CDR3 is TGCAGTGCTAGAGGGGAGGAGACCCAGTACTTC. It translates to CSARGEETQYF.

The gene calls are TRBV7-3 and TRBJ2-1; tentative D call: TRBD1 (6 bases). Trimming took 4 bases from V and 3 from J, leaving 10 bases between them. Germline-derived CDR1 and CDR2 are SGHTA and FQGTGA. The CDR3 has 14 amino acids. Here the CDR3 reads CASSSGHLYNEQFF. DNA for the CDR3: TGTGCCAGCAGCTCGGGACACCTCTACAATGAGCAGTTCTTC.

DNA for the CDR3: TGTGCCAGCAGCGGTCGGACAGGGGCGAACACTGAAGCTTTCTTT. This translates into CASSGRTGANTEAFF. This chain links TRBV7-9 with TRBJ1-1; 9 nucleotides line up with TRBD1. J gave up 1 base and V 5 bases, and 5 bases lay outside the gene matches. This CDR3 has 15 amino acids. Per germline, CDR1 SEHNR and CDR2 FQNEAQ (reference sequence).

The rearrangement joins TRBV6-1 to TRBJ1-2, with a possible D match to TRBD1 (5 bases). The V end lost 1 base, the J end lost 7 bases, and 19 bases lay between the germline ends. The CDR3 covers 16 residues. Per the germline V gene, CDR1 is MNHNS and CDR2 is SASEGT. The CDR3 coding sequence is TGTGCCAGCAGTGAAGGGTTAACGGGGGAGGAGGGTGGCTACACCTTC. It is translated as CASSEGLTGEEGGYTF.

This chain connects TRBV6-5 to TRBJ2-1; the match to TRBD2 covers 7 bases. CDR1 MNHEY and CDR2 SVGAGI come from the germline V gene. This CDR3 is built from 13 residues. Trimming removed 3 bases from V and 7 bases from J; junction bases left unmatched: 3. The DNA for the CDR3 is TGTGCCAGCAGTTATGGACTAGGGAATGAGCAGTTCTTC. It specifies CASSYGLGNEQFF.

This sequence joins TRBV12-1 and TRBJ2-1; the table's D call TRBD1 went unverified against the DNA. TRBV12-1 is deemed a pseudogene. The CDR3 is made up of 13 amino acids. CDR3: CASSFFHAGEQFF. For the CDR3, the DNA is TGTGCCAGCAGCTTTTTCCATGCAGGGGAGCAGTTCTTC.

This clone was picked up one time. V gene TRBV6-5 combines with J gene TRBJ2-1, with 15 bases fitting TRBD2. CDR3 length equals 15 residues. Germline V gene sequence: CDR1 MNHEY, CDR2 SVGAGI. The V segment lost 8 bases and the J segment 9 bases; nucleotides outside the gene matches: 8. CDR3 protein: CASGRGLAGGGEQFF. Written as DNA, the CDR3 is TGTGCCAGCGGACGCGGACTAGCGGGGGGGGGTGAGCAGTTCTTC.